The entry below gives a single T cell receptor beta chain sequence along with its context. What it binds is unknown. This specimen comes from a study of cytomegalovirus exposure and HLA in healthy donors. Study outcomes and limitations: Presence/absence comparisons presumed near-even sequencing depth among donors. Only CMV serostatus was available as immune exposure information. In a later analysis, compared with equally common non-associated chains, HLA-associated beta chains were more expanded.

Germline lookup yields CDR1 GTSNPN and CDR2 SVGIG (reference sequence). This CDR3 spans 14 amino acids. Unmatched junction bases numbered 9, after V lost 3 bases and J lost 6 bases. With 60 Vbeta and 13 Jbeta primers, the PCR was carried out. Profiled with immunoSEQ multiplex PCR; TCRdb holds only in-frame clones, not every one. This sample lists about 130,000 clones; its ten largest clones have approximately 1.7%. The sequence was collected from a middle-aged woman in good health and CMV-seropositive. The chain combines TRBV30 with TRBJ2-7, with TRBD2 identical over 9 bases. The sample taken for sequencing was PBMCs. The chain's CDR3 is CAWRLASGTGEQYF. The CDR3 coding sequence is TGTGCCTGGAGGTTGGCTAGCGGGACGGGCGAGCAGTACTTC.